Below are 4 T cell receptor beta chains sequenced from a single sample in a study of vaccination and CD4 T cells after COVID-19. Treatment denoted: roughly 10-day PBMC culture with coronavirus spike peptide pools or control peptides (ViraFEST assay). These TCRs' antigens remain unknown. Oncomine TCR Beta short-read sequencing was applied to DNA from cultured CD4+ T cells. TCRdb used MiXCR to reprocess the PCR reads, holding one entry per CDR3 protein. The profile shows approximately 18,000 distinct CDR3 sequences, roughly 46% of them singletons. Specimen: CD4+ T cells from blood, cultured in vitro, collected after SARS-CoV-2 vaccination. These receptors all come from a human donor who had recovered from COVID-19.

This chain connects TRBV4-2 to TRBJ1-1, with D possibly TRBD1 on 6 matching bases. The CDR3 contains 15 residues. Trimming took off 0 bases at V and 4 bases at J, with 12 bases between the two ends. Germline assignment: CDR1 LGHNA and CDR2 YNFKEQ. CDR3 coding DNA: TGTGCCAGCAGCCAAGAAGGCAGGGGAGGCACTGAAGCTTTCTTT. Encoded protein: CASSQEGRGGTEAFF.

The rearrangement links TRBV11-3 to TRBJ1-6, with unresolved D. In germline, CDR1 is SGHNT, CDR2 YENEEA. V lost 8 bases, J lost 3 bases, and 11 bases lay in between. The CDR3 spans 14 residues. The CDR3 DNA sequence: TGTGCCAGCGGGCCCGCGGGCTATAATTCACCCCTCCACTTT. Protein sequence: CASGPAGYNSPLHF. Complete variable domain (other parts from reference TRBV11-3 and TRBJ1-6): EAGVVQSPRYKIIEKKQPVAFWCNPISGHNTLYWYLQNLGQGPELLIRYENEEAVDDSQLPKDRFSAERLKGVDSTLKIQPAELGDSAVYLCASGPAGYNSPLHFGNGTRLTVT.

The V and J genes are TRBV21-1 and TRBJ1-1; the D call of TRBD1 is as the table states it, not checked on the DNA. TRBV21-1 constitutes a pseudogene. The CDR3 sequence is 11 residues long. The CDR3 region has the DNA TGTGCCAGCAGACAGGGAGCTGAAGCTTTCTTT. This codes for CASRQGAEAFF.

The chain has TRBV6-1 and TRBJ2-1; D is unresolved. Deletions cut 3 bases from V and 1 base from J, with 10 bases between. The CDR3 runs to 15 residues. Germline loops: CDR1 MNHNS, CDR2 SASEGT. CDR3 sequence: CASSDPGTSYNEQFF. The CDR3 DNA reads TGTGCCAGCAGTGATCCCGGTACTTCCTACAATGAGCAGTTCTTC.